A selection of T cell receptor beta chains follows, all from one sample in a study of cytomegalovirus exposure and HLA in healthy donors. The repertoire was sequenced with immunoSEQ multiplex PCR; TCRdb's copy has only in-frame clones and lacks some. The data hold about 180,000 clones, with approximately 80% observed a single time. The sample taken for sequencing was PBMCs. These receptor sequences come from a girl aged 10 to 17 in good health and CMV-seropositive. Both conserved end residues are part of each CDR3. Each record gives: J gene, V gene, CDR3 protein.

TRBJ1-2 | TRBV9 | CASSVQGTGGLGYTF
TRBJ2-5 | TRBV5-1 | CASSSFRETQYF
TRBJ2-7 | TRBV19 | CASSISWAGLSYEQYF
TRBJ2-1 | TRBV18 | CASSPLAGVGNEQFF
TRBJ1-6 | TRBV30 | CAWSVGRRNSPLHF
TRBJ1-2 | TRBV11-1 | CASSSGEQGFGYTF
TRBJ2-3 | TRBV5-1 | CASRPFYGSSTDTQYF
TRBJ2-3 | TRBV4-3 | CASSQAYLASTDTQYF
TRBJ2-7 | TRBV4-3 | CASSQVFTSSYEQYF
TRBJ1-4 | TRBV7-9 | CASSPLETGANEKLFF
TRBJ2-1 | TRBV19 | CASSIGRLAGEQFF
TRBJ1-1 | TRBV18 | CASSPGRTGWTEAFF
TRBJ1-1 | TRBV5-1 | CASSFGGSGTEAFF
TRBJ2-4 | TRBV5-1 | CASSWAEGIQYF
TRBJ2-7 | TRBV5-1 | CASSVLDSTYEQYF
TRBJ2-1 | TRBV27 | CASSLFLEQGRTTLFNEQFF
TRBJ2-5 | TRBV5-6 | CASSLGGSGGETQYF
TRBJ1-3 | TRBV6-5 | CASSYLQGNTIYF
TRBJ1-2 | TRBV30 | CARSVGLYGYTF
TRBJ2-3 | TRBV15 | CATSSPELLRTDTQYF